This T cell receptor (beta chain) was captured in a study of CXCR3-negative and CXCR3-positive naive CD8 T cells. Background on the study: TRB reads totalled about 130 million, about 1.5 +/- 0.3 million per library.

This clonotype is classed as medium-sized by frequency. Its antigen is not identified. Researchers prepared the TRB cDNA libraries using 5' RACE with UMI labels. With the 5' RACE reads reprocessed, TCRdb shows one record per CDR3 protein and no DNA. The sample features several thousand distinct CDR3 sequences, with under 1.5% in its top ten. All CD8+ T cell subsets were sorted in triplicate at over 250,000 cells each. Naive CD8+ T cells showed CD45RO-CCR7+CD27+CD95-. Study-wide points: A higher hydrophobicity marked the TRB CDR3s of CXCR3-positive naive cells versus CXCR3-negative naive cells.

Germline V CDR1 and CDR2: SQVTM, ANQGSEA. The CDR3 has 11 amino acids. This sequence was found in a human donor in good health. Some clones in this sample may be carry-over from other donors' samples. V is TRBV29-1 and J is TRBJ1-3. Sequenced input: naive CXCR3+ CD8+ T cells from blood. The subset denotes: CD45RO-CCR7+CD27+CD95- naive CD8+ T cells expressing CXCR3 (TNR3+). CDR3 protein: CSVDEGNTIYF.